This T cell receptor beta chain was documented in a study of blood T cell repertoires in COVID-19. Study overall: Donors in the United States, Italy and Spain gave samples during acute or convalescent COVID-19. Sources were T cells, B-cell-depleted T cells, or PBMCs; the material itself was cDNA or gDNA.

One Seattle source followed patients from active infection through their disease course. There are 18 residues in the CDR3. Germline V gene lookup returns CDR1 SGHDN and CDR2 FVKESK. Trimming took off 0 bases at V and 0 bases at J, with 17 bases between the two ends. Original methodology: Reference gene primer amplification gave nucleated cell count estimates. Here immunoSEQ multiplex PCR was the method, and the copy in TCRdb shows in-frame clones only, minus some. The V and J calls and clone size come from that table; D and trimming were worked out from the DNA. The sample consists of 250,000 to 350,000 clones, about four fifths of them appearing once. This clone was counted only a few times.

V usage is TRBV14 and J usage is TRBJ1-1; D is perhaps TRBD1 (6 bases). Sequenced input: peripheral blood. The TCR was taken from a human donor with COVID-19, enrolled during active disease. The donor label of this sample is uncertain. CDR3 DNA sequence: TGTGCCAGCAGCCAAGATTTCGGGGAGAGGACAGTGAACACTGAAGCTTTCTTT. Translated, it gives CASSQDFGERTVNTEAFF.